The clone carrying this T cell receptor (beta chain) showed up many times. Its cognate antigen is unknown. These data originate in a study of T cells in Graves' hyperthyroidism and ophthalmopathy. Study results and caveats: Most clonotypes that expanded in the thyroid above 0.001 also showed up in blood.

Exclusion criteria comprised uncontrolled infection, other autoimmune disease, pregnancy or lactation. Amplification targeted TCR beta CDR3 regions from RNA transcripts. In the first-round RT-PCR of the TCR CDR3, the HTBI primer set was used. TCRdb reanalysed the multiplex PCR reads using MiXCR and keeps one entry per CDR3 protein. The table lists some 600,000 distinct CDR3 sequences, approximately 13% of them singletons. The CDR3 length is 16 residues. V lost 3 bases and J lost 4; bases outside the gene matches: 10. CDR1 is SGDLS, CDR2 YYNGEE, per germline. The sequence came from a woman aged 30 to 39 with Graves' hyperthyroidism that later progressed to Graves' ophthalmopathy. Material: blood. V usage is TRBV9 and J usage is TRBJ2-5, with 9 bases that match TRBD2. The CDR3: CASSASGREGRETQYF. CDR3 nucleotide sequence: TGTGCCAGCAGCGCCTCCGGGCGGGAGGGCAGAGAGACCCAGTACTTC.